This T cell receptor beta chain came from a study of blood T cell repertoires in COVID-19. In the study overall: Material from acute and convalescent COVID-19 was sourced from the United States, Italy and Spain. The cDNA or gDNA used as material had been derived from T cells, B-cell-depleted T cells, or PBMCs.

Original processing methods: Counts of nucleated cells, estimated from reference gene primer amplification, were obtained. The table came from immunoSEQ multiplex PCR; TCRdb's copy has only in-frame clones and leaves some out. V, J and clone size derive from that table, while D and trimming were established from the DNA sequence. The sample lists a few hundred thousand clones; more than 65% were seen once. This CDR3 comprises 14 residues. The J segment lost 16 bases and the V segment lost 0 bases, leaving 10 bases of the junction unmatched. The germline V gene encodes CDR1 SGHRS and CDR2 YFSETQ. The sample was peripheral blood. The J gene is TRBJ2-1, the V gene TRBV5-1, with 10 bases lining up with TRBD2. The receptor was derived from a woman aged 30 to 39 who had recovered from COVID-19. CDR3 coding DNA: TGCGCCAGCAGCTTGGAAGCGGGAGGGCATCGACCATTCTTC. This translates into CASSLEAGGHRPFF.